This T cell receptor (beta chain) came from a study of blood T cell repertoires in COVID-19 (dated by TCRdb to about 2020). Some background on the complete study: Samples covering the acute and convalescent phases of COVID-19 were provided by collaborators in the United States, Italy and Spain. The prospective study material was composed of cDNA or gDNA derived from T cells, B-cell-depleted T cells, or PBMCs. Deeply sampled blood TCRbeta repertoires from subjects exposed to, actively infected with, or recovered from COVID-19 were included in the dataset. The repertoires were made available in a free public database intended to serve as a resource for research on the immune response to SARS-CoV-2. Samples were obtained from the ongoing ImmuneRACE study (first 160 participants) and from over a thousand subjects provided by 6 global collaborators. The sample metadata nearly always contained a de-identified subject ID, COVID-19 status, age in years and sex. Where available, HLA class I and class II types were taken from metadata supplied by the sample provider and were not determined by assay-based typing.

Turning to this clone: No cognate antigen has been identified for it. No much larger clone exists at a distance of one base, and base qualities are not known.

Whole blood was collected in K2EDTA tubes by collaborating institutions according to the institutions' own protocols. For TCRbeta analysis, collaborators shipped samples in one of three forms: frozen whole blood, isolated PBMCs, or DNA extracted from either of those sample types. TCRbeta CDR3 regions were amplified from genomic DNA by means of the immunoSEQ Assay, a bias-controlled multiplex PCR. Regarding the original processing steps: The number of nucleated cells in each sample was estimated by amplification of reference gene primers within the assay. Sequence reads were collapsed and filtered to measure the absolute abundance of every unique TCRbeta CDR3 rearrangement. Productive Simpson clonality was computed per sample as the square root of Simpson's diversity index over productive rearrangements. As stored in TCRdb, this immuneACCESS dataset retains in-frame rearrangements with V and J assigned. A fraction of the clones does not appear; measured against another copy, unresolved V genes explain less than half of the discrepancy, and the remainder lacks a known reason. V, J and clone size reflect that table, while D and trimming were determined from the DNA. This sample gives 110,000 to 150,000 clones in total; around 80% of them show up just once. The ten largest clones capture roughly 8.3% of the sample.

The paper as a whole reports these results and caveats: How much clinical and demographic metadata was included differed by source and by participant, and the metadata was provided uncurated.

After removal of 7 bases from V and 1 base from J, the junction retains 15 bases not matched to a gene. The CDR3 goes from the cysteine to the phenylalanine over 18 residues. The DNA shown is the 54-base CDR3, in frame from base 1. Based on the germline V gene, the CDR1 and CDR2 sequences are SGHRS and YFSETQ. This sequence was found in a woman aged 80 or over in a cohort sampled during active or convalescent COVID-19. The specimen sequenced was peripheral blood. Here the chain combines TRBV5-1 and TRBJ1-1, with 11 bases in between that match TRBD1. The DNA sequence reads TGCGCCAGCCCGGCGGTGGGACAGGGGGTTTGCAAGAACACTGAAGCTTTCTTT. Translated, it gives CASPAVGQGVCKNTEAFF.